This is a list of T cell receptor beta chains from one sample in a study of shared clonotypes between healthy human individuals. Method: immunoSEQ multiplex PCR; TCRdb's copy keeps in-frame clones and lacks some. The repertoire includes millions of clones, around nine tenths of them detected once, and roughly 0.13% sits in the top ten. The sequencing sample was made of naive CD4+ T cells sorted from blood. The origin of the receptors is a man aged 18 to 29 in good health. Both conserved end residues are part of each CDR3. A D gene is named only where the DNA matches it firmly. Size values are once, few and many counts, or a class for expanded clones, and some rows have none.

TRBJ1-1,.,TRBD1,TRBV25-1,CASSAALGQAVTEAFF,TGTGCCAGCAGTGCCGCCCTGGGACAGGCCGTCACTGAAGCTTTCTTT
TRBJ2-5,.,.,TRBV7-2,CASSLDMGSRETQYF,TGTGCCAGCAGCTTGGACATGGGGTCTAGAGAGACCCAGTACTTC
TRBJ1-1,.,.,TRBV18,CASSPLQTGTEF,TGTGCCAGCTCACCACTCCAAACCGGGACGGAGTTT
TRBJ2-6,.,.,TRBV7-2,CASSLGGNRISGANVLTF,TGTGCCAGCAGCCTTGGGGGGAACAGGATCTCTGGGGCCAACGTCCTGACTTTC
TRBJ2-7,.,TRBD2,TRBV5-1,CASSEGLAGGHEQYF,TGCGCCAGCAGCGAGGGACTAGCGGGGGGGCACGAGCAGTACTTC
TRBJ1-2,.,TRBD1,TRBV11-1,CASSRGGSYGYTF,TGTGCCAGCAGCCGAGGGGGCAGCTATGGCTACACCTTC
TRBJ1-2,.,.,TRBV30,CAWSEAGGYTF,TGTGCCTGGAGTGAGGCGGGGGGCTACACCTTC
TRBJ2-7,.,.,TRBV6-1,CASSDLGKDWYEQYF,TGTGCCAGCAGTGATTTGGGGAAAGATTGGTACGAGCAGTACTTC
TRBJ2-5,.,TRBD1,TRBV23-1,CASSRQGWQEETQYF,TGCGCCAGCAGCCGACAGGGATGGCAGGAAGAGACCCAGTACTTC
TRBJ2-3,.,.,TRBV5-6,CASSWRQNIPDTQYF,TGTGCCAGCAGCTGGAGACAGAACATACCAGATACGCAGTATTTT
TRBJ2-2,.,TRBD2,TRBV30,CAWTAGTRSTGELFF,TGTGCCTGGACGGCCGGGACTAGGTCCACCGGGGAGCTGTTTTTT
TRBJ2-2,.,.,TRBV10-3,CAISAEGPNTGELFF,TGTGCCATCAGTGCGGAGGGGCCCAACACCGGGGAGCTGTTTTTT
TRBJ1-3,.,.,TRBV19,CATKEPSGNTIYF,TGTGCCACCAAAGAGCCGAGCGGAAACACCATATATTTT
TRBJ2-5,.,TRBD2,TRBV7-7,CASSSGLAGAQETQYF,TGTGCTAGCAGCTCCGGACTAGCGGGGGCCCAAGAGACCCAGTACTTC
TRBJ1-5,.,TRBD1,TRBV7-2,CASSLQTGAGQPQHF,TGTGCCAGCAGCTTACAGACAGGGGCCGGCCAGCCCCAGCATTTT
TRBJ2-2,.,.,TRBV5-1,CASSLGSPDPNTGELFF,TGCGCCAGCAGCTTGGGGTCGCCAGATCCCAACACCGGGGAGCTGTTTTTT
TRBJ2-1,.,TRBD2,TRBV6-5,CASSSNSGRNYNEQFF,TGTGCCAGCAGTTCCAATAGCGGGAGGAACTACAATGAGCAGTTCTTC
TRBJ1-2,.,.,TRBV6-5,CASSYPGARGYTF,TGTGCCAGCAGTTACCCCGGGGCGCGGGGCTACACCTTC
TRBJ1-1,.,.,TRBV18,CASSPITGLNTEAFF,TGTGCCAGCTCACCCATTACGGGGTTGAACACTGAAGCTTTCTTT
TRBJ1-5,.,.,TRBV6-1,CASSAREGGSQPQHF,TGTGCCAGCAGTGCTAGGGAGGGTGGGAGTCAGCCCCAGCATTTT
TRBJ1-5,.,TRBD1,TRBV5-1,CASSQDRGGQPQHF,TGCGCCAGCAGCCAGGACAGGGGTGGTCAGCCCCAGCATTTT
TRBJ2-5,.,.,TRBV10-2,CASKKDFGGSQETQYF,TGCGCCAGCAAAAAGGACTTTGGGGGGTCTCAAGAGACCCAGTACTTC
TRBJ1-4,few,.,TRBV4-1,CASSSQGQPNEKLFF,TGCGCCAGCAGCTCACAGGGTCAGCCCAATGAAAAACTGTTTTTT
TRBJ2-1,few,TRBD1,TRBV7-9,CASSAGTGYWNEQFF,TGTGCCAGCAGCGCGGGGACAGGATATTGGAATGAGCAGTTCTTC
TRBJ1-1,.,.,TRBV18,CASSPNLNRVLAEAFF,TGTGCCAGCTCACCTAACTTAAACAGGGTGCTGGCTGAAGCTTTCTTT
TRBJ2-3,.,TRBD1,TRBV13,CASSLWTGSTDTQYF,TGTGCCAGCAGCCTCTGGACAGGTAGCACAGATACGCAGTATTTT
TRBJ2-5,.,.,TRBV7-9,CASSLRPQETQYF,TGTGCCAGCAGCTTAAGACCTCAAGAGACCCAGTACTTC
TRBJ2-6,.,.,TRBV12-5,CASAASGANVLTF,TGTGCTAGTGCCGCCTCTGGGGCCAACGTCCTGACTTTC
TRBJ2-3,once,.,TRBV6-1,CASSEGAPSTDTQYF,TGTGCCAGCAGTGAAGGTGCCCCTAGCACAGATACGCAGTATTTT
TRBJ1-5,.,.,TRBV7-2,CASSQEGHSNQPQHF,TGTGCCAGCAGTCAAGAAGGACATAGCAATCAGCCCCAGCATTTT
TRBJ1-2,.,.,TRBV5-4,CASSPGPELYGYTF,TGTGCCAGCAGTCCCGGACCAGAATTATATGGCTACACCTTC
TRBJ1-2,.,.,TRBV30,CAWSTTGREGYTF,TGTGCCTGGAGTACGACGGGTCGGGAGGGCTACACCTTC
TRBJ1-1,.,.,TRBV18,CASSPGGEAFF,TGTGCCAGCTCACCTGGCGGAGAAGCTTTCTTT
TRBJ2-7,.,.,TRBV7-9,CASSLEAGRIYEQYF,TGTGCCAGCAGCTTAGAGGCAGGCCGAATCTACGAGCAGTACTTC
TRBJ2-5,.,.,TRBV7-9,CASSLGRGRQETQYF,TGTGCCAGCAGCTTAGGCAGGGGGAGGCAAGAGACCCAGTACTTC
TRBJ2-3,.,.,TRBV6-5,CASSLGLSPSTDTQYF,TGTGCCAGCAGTTTGGGACTCTCCCCTAGCACAGATACGCAGTATTTT
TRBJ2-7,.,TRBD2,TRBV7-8,CASSYPGASGLKQYF,TGTGCCAGCAGCTATCCAGGAGCTAGCGGGCTCAAGCAGTACTTC
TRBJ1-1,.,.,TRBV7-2,CASSLRVVMNTEAFF,TGTGCCAGCAGCCTCCGCGTAGTCATGAACACTGAAGCTTTCTTT
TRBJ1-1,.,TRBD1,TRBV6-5,CASSRGAGGTEAFF,TGTGCCAGCAGCCGGGGGGCAGGGGGCACTGAAGCTTTCTTT
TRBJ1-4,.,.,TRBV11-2,CASRQAANEKLFF,TGTGCCAGCAGGCAAGCGGCCAATGAAAAACTGTTTTTT
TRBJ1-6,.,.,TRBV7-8,CASSFGGNSPLHF,TGTGCCAGCAGCTTTGGAGGGAATTCACCCCTCCACTTT
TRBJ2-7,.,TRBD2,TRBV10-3,CAISASGRAAEQYF,TGTGCCATCAGTGCCAGCGGGAGGGCCGCCGAGCAGTACTTC
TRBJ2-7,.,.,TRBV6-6,CASSSRSQAIEQYF,TGTGCCAGCAGCTCTCGTTCGCAGGCAATCGAGCAGTACTTC